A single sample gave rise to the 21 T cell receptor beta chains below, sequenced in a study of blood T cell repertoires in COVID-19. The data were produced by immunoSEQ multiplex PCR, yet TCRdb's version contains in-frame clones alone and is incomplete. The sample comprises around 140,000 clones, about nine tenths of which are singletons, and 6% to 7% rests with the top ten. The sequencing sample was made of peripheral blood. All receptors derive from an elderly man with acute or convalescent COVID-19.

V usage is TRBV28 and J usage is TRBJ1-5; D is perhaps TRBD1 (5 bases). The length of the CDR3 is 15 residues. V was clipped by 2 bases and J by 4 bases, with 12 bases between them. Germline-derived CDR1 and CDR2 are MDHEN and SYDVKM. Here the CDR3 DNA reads TGTGCCAGCAGTTTACCTGACAGCACAAATCAGCCCCAGCATTTT. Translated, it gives CASSLPDSTNQPQHF.

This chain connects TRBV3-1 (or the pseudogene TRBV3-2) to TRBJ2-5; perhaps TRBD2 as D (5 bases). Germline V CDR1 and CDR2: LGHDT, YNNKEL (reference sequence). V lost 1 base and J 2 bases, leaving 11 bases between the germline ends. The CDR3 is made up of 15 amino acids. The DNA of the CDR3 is TGTGCCAGCAGCCAAGCGTACAGCGGACAAGAGACCCAGTACTTC. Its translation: CASSQAYSGQETQYF.

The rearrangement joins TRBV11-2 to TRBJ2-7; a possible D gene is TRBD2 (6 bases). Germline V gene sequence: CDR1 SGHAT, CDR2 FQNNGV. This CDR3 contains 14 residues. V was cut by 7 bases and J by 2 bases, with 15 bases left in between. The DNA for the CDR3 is TGTGCCAGCAACAACCGCGGGGATACCTACGAGCAGTACTTC. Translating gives CASNNRGDTYEQYF.

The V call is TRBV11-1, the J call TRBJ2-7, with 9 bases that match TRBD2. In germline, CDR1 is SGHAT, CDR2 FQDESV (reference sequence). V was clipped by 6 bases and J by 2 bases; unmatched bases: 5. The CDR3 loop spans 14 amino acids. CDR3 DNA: TGTGCCAGCAGTGGACTAGCGCGAACCTACGAGCAGTACTTC. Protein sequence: CASSGLARTYEQYF.

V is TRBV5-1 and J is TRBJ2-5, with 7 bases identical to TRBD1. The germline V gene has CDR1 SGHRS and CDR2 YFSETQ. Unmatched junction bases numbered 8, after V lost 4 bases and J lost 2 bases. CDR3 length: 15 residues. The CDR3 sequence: CASSPDLGQQETQYF. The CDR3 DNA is TGCGCCAGCAGCCCAGACCTGGGACAGCAAGAGACCCAGTACTTC. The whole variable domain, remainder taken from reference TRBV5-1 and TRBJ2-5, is KAGVTQTPRYLIKTRGQQVTLSCSPISGHRSVSWYQQTPGQGLQFLFEYFSETQRNKGNFPGRFSGRQFSNSRSEMNVSTLELGDSALYLCASSPDLGQQETQYFGPGTRLLVL.

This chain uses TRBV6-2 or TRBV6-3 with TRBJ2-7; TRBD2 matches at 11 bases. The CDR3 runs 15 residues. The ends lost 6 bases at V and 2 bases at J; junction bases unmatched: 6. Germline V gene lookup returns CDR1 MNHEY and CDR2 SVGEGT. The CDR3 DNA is TGTGCCAGCAGCCTGGGGACTAGCGGAGCCTACGAGCAGTACTTC. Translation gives CASSLGTSGAYEQYF.

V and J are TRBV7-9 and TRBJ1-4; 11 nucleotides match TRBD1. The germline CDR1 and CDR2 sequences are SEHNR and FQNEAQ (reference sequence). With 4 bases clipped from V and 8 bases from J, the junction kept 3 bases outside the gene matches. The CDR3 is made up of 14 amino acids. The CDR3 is CASSSGTGGEKLFF. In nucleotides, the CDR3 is TGTGCCAGCAGCTCAGGGACAGGGGGGGAAAAACTGTTTTTT. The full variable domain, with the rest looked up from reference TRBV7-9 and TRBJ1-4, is DTGVSQNPRHKITKRGQNVTFRCDPISEHNRLYWYRQTLGQGPEFLTYFQNEAQLEKSRLLSDRFSAERPKGSFSTLEIQRTEQGDSAMYLCASSSGTGGEKLFFGSGTQLSVL.

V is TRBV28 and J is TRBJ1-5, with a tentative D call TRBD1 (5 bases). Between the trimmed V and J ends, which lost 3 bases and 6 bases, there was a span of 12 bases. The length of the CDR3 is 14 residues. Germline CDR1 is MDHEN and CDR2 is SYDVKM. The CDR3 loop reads CASSLPGGIQPQHF. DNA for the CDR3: TGTGCCAGCAGTTTGCCGGGGGGGATTCAGCCCCAGCATTTT.

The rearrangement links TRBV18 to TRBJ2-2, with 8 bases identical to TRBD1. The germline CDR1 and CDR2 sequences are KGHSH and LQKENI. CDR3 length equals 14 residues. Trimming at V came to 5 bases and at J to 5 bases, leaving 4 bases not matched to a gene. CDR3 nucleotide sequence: TGTGCCAGCTCAGGACAGGGTGGAACCGGGGAGCTGTTTTTT. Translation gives CASSGQGGTGELFF.

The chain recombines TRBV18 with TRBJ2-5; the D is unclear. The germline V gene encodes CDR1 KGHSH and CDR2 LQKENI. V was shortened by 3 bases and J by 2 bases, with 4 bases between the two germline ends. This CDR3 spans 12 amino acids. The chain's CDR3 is CASSPPQETQYF. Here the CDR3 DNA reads TGTGCCAGCTCACCTCCACAAGAGACCCAGTACTTC.

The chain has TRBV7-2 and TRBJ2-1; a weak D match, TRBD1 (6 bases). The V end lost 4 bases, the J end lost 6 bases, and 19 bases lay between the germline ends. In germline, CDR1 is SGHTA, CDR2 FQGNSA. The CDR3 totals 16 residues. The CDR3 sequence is CASSSVDRSPSNEQFF. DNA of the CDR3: TGTGCCAGCAGCTCCGTCGACAGGTCCCCATCCAATGAGCAGTTCTTC. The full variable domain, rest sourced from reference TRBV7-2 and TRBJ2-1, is GAGVSQSPSNKVTEKGKDVELRCDPISGHTALYWYRQSLGQGLEFLIYFQGNSAPDKSGLPSDRFSAERTGGSVSTLTIQRTQQEDSAVYLCASSSVDRSPSNEQFFGPGTRLTVL.

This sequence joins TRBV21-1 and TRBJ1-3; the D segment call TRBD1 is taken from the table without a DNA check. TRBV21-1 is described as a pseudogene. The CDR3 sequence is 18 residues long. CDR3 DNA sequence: TGTGCCAGCAGCAAACGGGAACAGGGCGGATGGCCCTTCGACACCATATATTTT. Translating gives CASSKREQGGWPFDTIYF.

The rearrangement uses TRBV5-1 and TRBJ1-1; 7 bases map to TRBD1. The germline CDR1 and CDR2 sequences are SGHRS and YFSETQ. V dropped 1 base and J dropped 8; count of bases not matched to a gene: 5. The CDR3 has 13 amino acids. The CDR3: CASSLTGQEEAFF. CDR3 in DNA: TGCGCCAGCAGCTTGACAGGACAGGAGGAAGCTTTCTTT.

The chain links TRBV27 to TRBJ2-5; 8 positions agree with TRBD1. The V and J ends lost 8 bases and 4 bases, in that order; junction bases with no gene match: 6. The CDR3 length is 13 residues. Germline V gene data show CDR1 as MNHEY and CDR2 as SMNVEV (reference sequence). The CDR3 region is CASRGTGRETQYF. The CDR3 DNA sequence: TGTGCCAGCCGGGGGACAGGCCGAGAGACCCAGTACTTC.

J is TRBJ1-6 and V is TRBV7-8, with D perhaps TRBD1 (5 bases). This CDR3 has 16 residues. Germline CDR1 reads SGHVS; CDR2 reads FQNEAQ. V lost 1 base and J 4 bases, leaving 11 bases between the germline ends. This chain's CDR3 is CASSLVVRAYNSPLHF. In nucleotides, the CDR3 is TGTGCCAGCAGCTTAGTAGTCAGGGCGTATAATTCACCCCTCCACTTT.

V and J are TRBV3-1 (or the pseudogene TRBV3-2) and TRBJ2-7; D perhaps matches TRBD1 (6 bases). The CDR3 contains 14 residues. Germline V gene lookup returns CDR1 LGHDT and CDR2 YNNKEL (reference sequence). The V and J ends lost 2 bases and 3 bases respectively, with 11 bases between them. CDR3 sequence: CASSQQGRVYEQYF. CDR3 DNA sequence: TGTGCCAGCAGCCAACAGGGGCGCGTCTACGAGCAGTACTTC.

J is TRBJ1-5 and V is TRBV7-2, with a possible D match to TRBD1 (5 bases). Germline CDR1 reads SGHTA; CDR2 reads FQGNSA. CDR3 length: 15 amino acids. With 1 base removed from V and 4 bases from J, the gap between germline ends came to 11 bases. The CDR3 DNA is TGTGCCAGCAGCTTAGTTGGGCAGGGTAATCAGCCCCAGCATTTT. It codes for CASSLVGQGNQPQHF.

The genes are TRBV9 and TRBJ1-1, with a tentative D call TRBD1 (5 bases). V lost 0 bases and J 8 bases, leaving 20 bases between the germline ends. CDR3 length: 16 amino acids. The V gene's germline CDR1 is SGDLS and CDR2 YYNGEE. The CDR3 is CASSVGGVTKGAEAFF. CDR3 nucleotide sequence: TGTGCCAGCAGCGTAGGGGGGGTTACTAAAGGGGCCGAAGCTTTCTTT.

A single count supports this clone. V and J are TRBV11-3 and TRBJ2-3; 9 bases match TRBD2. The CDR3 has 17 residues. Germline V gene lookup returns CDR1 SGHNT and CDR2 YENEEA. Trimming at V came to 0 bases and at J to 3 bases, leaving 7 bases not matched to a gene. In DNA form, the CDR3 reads TGTGCCAGCAGCTTAGATCGCATAGCGGGAGTGACAGATACGCAGTATTTT. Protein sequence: CASSLDRIAGVTDTQYF.

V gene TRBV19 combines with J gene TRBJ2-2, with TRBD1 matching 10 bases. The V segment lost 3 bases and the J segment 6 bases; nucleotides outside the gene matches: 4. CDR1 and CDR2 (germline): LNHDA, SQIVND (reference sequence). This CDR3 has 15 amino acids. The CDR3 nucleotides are TGTGCCAGTAGTATCGGGACAGGGGTGTCCGGGGAGCTGTTTTTT. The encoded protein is CASSIGTGVSGELFF.

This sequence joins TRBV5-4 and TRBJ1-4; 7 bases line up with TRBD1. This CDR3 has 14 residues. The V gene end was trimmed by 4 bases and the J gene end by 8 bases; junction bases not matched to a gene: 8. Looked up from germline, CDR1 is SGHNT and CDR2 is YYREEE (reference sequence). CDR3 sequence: CASSVQGGGEKLFF. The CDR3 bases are TGTGCCAGCAGCGTTCAGGGGGGTGGGGAAAAACTGTTTTTT.